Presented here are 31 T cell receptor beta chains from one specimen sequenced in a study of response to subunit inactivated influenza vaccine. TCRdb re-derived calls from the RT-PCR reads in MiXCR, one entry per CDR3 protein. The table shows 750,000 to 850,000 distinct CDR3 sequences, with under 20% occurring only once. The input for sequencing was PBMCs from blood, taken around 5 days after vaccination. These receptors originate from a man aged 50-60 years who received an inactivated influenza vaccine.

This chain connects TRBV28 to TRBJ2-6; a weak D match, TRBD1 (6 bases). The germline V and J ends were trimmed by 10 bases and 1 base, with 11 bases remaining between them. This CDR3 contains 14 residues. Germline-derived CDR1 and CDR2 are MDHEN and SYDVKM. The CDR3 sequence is CATATGSGANVLTF. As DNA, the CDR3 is TGTGCCACCGCGACAGGTTCTGGGGCCAACGTCCTGACTTTC.

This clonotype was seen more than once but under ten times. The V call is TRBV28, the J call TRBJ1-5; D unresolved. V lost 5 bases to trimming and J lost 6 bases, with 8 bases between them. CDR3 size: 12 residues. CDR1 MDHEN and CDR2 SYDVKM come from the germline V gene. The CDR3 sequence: CASSAYGQPQHF. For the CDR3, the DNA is TGTGCCAGCAGTGCCTACGGTCAGCCCCAGCATTTT.

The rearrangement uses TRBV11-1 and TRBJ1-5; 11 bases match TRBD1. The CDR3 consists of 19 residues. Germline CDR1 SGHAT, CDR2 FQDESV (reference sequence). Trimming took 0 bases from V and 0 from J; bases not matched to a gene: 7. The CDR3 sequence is CASSLAGTGGYYSNQPQHF. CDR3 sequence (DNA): TGTGCCAGCAGCTTAGCGGGGACAGGGGGTTATTATAGCAATCAGCCCCAGCATTTT.

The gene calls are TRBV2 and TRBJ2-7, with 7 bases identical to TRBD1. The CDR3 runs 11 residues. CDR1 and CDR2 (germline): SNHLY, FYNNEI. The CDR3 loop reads CAAGGAYEQYF. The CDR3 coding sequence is TGTGCAGCAGGGGGTGCCTACGAGCAGTACTTC. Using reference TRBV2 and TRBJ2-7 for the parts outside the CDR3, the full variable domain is EPEVTQTPSHQVTQMGQEVILRCVPISNHLYFYWYRQILGQKVEFLVSFYNNEISEKSEIFDDQFSVERPDGSNFTLKIRSTKLEDSAMYFCAAGGAYEQYFGPGTRLTVT.

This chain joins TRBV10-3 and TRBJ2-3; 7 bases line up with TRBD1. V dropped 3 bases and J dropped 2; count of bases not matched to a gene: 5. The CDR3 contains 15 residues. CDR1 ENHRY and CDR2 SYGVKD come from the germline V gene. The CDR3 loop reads CAISDQGQVTDTQYF. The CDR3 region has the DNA TGTGCCATCAGTGATCAAGGACAGGTCACAGATACGCAGTATTTT.

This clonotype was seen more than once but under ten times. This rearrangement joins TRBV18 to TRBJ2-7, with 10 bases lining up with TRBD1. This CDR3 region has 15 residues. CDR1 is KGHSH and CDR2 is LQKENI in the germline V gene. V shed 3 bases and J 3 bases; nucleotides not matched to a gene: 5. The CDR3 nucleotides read TGTGCCAGCTCACCGGGACAGGGGCTTCACTACGAGCAGTACTTC. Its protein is CASSPGQGLHYEQYF.

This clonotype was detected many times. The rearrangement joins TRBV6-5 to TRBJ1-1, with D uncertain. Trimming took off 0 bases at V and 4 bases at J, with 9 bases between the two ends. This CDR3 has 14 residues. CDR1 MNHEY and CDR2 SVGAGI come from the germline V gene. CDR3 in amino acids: CASSYSNRFTEAFF. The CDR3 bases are TGTGCCAGCAGTTACTCGAATCGGTTCACTGAAGCTTTCTTT.

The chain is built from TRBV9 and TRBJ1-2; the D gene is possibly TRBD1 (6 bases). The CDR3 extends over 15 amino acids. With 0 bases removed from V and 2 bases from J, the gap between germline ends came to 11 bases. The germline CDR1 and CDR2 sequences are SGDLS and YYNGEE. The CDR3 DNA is TGTGCCAGCAGCGTAGATCCAGGGGACAACTATGGCTACACCTTC. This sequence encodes CASSVDPGDNYGYTF.

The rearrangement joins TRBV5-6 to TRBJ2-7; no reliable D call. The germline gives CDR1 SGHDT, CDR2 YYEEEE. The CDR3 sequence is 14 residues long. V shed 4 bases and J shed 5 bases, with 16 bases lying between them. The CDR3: CASSPESFLNEQYF. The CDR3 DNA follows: TGTGCCAGCAGCCCGGAAAGCTTTCTGAACGAGCAGTACTTC.

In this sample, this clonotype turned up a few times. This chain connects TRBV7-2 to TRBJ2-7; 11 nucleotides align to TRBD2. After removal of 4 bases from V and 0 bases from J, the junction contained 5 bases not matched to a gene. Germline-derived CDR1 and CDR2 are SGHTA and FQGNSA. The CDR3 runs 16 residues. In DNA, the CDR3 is TGTGCCAGCAGCTCCAGACTAGCGGGAAGCTCCTACGAGCAGTACTTC. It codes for CASSSRLAGSSYEQYF.

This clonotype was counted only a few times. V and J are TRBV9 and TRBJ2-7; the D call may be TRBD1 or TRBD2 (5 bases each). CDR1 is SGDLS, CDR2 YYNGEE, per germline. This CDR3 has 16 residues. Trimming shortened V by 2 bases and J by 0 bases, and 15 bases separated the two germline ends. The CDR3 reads CASSVEGSAPSYEQYF. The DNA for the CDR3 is TGTGCCAGCAGCGTTGAGGGGTCAGCACCCTCCTACGAGCAGTACTTC.

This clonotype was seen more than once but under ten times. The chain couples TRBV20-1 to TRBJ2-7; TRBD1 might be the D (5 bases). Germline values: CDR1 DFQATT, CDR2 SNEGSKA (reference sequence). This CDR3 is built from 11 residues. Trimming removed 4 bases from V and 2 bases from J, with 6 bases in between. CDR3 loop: CSAKQAYEQYF. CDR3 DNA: TGCAGTGCTAAACAGGCCTACGAGCAGTACTTC.

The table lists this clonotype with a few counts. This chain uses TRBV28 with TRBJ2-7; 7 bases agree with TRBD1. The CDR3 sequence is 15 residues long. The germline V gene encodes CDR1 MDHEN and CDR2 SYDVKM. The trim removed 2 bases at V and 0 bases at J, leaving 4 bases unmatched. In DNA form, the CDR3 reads TGTGCCAGCAGTTTAATAGGGACAGCCTCCTACGAGCAGTACTTC. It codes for CASSLIGTASYEQYF.

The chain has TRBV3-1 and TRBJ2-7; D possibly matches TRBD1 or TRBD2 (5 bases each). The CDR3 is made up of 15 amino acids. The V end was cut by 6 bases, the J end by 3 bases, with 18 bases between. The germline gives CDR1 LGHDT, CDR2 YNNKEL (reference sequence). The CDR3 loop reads CASRPGASTNYEQYF. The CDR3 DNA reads TGTGCCAGCAGGCCCGGGGCTAGCACAAACTACGAGCAGTACTTC.

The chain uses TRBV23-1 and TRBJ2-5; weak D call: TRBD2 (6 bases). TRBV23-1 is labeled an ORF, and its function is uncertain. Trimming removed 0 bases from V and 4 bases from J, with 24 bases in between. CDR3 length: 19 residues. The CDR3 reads CASSQSMAGPDQRPETQYF. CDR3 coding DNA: TGCGCCAGCAGTCAATCGATGGCGGGACCAGATCAGCGCCCAGAGACCCAGTACTTC.

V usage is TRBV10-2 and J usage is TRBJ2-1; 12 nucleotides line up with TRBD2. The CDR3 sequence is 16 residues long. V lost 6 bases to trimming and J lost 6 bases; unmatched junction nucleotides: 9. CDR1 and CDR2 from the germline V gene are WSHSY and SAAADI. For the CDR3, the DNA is TGCGCCAGCAGGATAACCCCGGGACTAGCGGGCAATGAGCAGTTCTTC. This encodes CASRITPGLAGNEQFF.

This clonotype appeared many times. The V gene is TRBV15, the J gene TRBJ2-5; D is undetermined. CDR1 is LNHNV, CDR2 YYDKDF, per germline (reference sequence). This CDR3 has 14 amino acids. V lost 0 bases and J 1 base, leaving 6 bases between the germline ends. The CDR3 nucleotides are TGTGCCACCAGCAGAGAGGACCTCCAAGAGACCCAGTACTTC. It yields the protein CATSREDLQETQYF. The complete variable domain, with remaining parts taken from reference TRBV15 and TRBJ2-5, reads DAMVIQNPRYQVTQFGKPVTLSCSQTLNHNVMYWYQQKSSQAPKLLFHYYDKDFNNEADTPDNFQSRRPNTSFCFLDIRSPGLGDTAMYLCATSREDLQETQYFGPGTRLLVL.

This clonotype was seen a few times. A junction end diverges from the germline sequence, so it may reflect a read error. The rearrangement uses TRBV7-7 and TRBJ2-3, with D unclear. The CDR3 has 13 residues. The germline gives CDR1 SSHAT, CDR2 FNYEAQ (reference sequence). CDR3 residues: CASSRENTDTQYF. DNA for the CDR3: TGTGCTAGCAGCAGAGAGAATACAGATACGCAGTATTTT.

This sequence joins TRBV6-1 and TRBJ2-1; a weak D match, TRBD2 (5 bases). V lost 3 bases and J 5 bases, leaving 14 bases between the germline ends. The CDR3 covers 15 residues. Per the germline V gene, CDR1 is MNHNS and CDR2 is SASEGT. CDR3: CASSEIFPSNNEQFF. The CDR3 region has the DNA TGTGCCAGCAGTGAGATCTTCCCTAGCAACAATGAGCAGTTCTTC.

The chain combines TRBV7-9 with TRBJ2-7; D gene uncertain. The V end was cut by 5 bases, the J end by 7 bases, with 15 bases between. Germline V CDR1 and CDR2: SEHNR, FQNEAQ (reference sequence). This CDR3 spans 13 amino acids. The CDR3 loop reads CASSERTGGEQYF. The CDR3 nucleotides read TGTGCCAGCAGCGAGAGGACGGGTGGGGAGCAGTACTTC.

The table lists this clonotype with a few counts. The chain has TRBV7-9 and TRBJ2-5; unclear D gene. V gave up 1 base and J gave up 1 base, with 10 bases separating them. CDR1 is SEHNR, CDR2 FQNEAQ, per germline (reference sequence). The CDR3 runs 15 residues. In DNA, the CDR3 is TGTGCCAGCAGCTTAGGTGGCCACACCCAAGAGACCCAGTACTTC. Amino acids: CASSLGGHTQETQYF.

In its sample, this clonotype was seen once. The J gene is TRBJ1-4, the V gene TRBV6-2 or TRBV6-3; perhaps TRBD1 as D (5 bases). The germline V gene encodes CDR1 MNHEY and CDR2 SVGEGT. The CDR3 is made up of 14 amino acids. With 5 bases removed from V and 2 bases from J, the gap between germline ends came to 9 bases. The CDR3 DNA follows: TGTGCCAGCAGTAAGAAGGGGACTAATGAAAAACTGTTTTTT. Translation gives CASSKKGTNEKLFF.

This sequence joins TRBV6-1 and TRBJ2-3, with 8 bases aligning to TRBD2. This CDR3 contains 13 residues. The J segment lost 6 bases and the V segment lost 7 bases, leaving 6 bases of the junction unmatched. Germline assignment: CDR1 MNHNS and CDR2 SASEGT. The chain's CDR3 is CASIPRGGDTQYF. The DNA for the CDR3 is TGTGCCAGCATCCCCCGGGGGGGCGATACGCAGTATTTT.

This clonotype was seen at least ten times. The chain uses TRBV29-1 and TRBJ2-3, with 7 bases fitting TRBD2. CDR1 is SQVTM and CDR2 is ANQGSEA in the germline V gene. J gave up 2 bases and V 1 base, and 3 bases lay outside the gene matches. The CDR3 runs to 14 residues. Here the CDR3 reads CSVEGLAATDTQYF. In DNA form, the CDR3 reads TGCAGCGTTGAAGGGCTAGCGGCCACAGATACGCAGTATTTT.

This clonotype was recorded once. CDR3: CASSELGTSDRETQYF. The CDR3 nucleotides are TGTGCCAGCAGTGAATTAGGGACTAGCGACCGAGAGACCCAGTACTTC. The chain combines TRBV2 with TRBJ2-5, with 10 bases identical to TRBD2. The junction had 7 bases not matched to a gene; V was cut back by 2 bases and J by 4 bases. Germline CDR1 is SNHLY and CDR2 is FYNNEI. The CDR3 is made up of 16 amino acids.

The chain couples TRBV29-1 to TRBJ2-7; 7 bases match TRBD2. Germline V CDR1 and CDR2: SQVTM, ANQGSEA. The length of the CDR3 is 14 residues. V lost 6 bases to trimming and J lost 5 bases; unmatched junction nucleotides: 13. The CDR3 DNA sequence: TGCAGCGTCAGCGGGACCCTAAGGGTCCACGAGCAGTACTTC. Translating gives CSVSGTLRVHEQYF.

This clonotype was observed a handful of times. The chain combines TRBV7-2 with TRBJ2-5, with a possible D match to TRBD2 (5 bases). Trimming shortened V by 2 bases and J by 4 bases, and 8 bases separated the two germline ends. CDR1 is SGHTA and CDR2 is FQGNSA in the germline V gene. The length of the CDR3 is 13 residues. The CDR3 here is CASSLSSPETQYF. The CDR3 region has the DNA TGTGCCAGCAGCTTATCTAGCCCAGAGACCCAGTACTTC.

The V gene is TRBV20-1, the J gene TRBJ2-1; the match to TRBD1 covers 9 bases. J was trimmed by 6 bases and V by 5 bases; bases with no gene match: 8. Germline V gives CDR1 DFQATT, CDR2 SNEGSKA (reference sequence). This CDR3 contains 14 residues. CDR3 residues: CSAPPGQGRNEQFF. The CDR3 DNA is TGCAGTGCTCCGCCGGGACAGGGTCGCAATGAGCAGTTCTTC.

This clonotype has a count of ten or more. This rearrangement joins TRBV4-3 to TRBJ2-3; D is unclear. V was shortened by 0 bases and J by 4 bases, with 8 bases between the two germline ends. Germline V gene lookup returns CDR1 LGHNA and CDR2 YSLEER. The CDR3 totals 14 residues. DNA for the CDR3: TGCGCCAGCAGCCAAGAGATTAGCTCAGATACGCAGTATTTT. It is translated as CASSQEISSDTQYF.

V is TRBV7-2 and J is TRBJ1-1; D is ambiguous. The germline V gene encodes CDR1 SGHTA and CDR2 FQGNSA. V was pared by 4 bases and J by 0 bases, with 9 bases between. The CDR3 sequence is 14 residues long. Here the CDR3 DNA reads TGTGCCAGCAGCTCCGGGGTGATGAACACTGAAGCTTTCTTT. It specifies CASSSGVMNTEAFF.

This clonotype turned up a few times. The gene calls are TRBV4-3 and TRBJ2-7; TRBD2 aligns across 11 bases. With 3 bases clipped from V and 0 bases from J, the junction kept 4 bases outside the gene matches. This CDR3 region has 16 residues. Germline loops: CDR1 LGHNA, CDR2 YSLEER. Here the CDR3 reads CASSQGLAAHSYEQYF. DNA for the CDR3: TGCGCCAGCAGCCAGGGACTAGCGGCGCACTCCTACGAGCAGTACTTC.